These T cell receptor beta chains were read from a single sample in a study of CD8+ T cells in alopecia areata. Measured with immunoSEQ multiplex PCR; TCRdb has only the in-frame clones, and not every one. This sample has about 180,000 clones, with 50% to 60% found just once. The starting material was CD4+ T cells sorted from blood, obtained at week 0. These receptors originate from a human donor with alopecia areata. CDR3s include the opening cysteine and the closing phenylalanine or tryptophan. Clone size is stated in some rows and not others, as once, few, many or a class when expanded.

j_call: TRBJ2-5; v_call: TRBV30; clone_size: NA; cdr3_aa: CAWIQAGGQETQYF
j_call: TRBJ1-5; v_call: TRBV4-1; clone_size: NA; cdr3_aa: CASSRVSEQPQHF
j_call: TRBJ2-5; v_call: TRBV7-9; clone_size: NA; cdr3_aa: CASSRTGGEQTQYF
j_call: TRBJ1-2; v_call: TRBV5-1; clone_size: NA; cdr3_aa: CASSLAGQGDGYTF
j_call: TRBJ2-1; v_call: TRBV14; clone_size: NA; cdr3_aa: CASHPLRTGNNEQFF
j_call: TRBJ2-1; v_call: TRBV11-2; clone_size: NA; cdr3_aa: CASSPIAGGGYNEQFF
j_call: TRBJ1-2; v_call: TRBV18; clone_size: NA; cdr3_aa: CASSPSTLRGYTF
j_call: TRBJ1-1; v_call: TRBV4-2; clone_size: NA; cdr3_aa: CASSLGAAPDTEAFF
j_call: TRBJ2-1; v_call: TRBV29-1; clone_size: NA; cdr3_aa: CSVGANEQFF
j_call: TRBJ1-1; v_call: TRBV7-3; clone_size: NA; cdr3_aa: CASSAQLTEAFF
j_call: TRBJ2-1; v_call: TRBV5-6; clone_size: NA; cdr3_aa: CASSRTGTSGGNEQFF
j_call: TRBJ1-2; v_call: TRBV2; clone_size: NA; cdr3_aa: CASSGQGGIGYTF
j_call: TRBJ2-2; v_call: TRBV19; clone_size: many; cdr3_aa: CATSWTGLNTGELFF
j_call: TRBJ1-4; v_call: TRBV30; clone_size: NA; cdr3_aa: CAWMRPFNEKLFF
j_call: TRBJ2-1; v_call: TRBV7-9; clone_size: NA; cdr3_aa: CASTRAGAKYNEQFF
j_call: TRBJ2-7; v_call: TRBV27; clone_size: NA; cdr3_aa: CASGRTDLSYEQYF
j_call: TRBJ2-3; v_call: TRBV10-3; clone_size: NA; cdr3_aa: CAISAGTSGMADTQYF
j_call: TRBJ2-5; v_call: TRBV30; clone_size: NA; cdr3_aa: CAWSRPPGWTQYF
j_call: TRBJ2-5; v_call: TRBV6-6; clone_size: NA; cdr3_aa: CASRGGSGVETQYF
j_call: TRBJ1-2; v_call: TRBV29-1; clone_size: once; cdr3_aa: CSVDGTGDVYYGYTF
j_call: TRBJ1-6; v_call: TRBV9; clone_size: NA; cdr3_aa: CASSARDRGYSPLHF
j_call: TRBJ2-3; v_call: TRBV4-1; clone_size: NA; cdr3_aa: CASSQGGGIDTQYF
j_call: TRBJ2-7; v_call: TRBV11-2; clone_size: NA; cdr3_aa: CASSLVSGRSSYEQYF
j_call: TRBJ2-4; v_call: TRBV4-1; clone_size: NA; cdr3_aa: CASSHHGTWNIQYF
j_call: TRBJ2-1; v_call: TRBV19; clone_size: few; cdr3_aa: CASRRGGGGYNEQFF